The T cell receptor beta chain described here comes from a study of identical twins (dated by TCRdb to about 2016). At the level of the whole study: To test whether fetal clonotypes persist, the study used deep sequencing on TCR alpha and beta repertoires from monozygotic twins, unrelated adults of various ages, and cord blood. To rule out contamination, replicate twin experiments were performed at different times with different library preparation protocols. General conclusions and limits of the study: Out-of-frame TCR alpha sharing in monozygotic twins was systematically underestimated by recombination models, whereas sharing between unrelated individuals was in agreement with the recombination models. Invariant T cells such as MAIT and iNKT could partly confound zero-insertion analyses, though diverse VJ usage argued against this for most clonotypes. Abundant cord blood beta clonotypes had fewer insertions, young adult naive repertoires showed a similar but weaker trend, and memory repertoires showed no such trend. In beta out-of-frame sequences, excess twin sharing was weaker, because having fewer shared sequences lowered the signal-to-noise ratio. Because the same donors could not be followed over many years, the conclusions relied on cross-sectional statistical analysis. Compared with coincidental sharing between unrelated individuals, out-of-frame TCR alpha sequences shared between twins showed an excess of sequences with low generation probability.

Every donor was a healthy Caucasian. Using Miltenyi CD45RO+ enrichment and human naive T-cell isolation kits, memory (CD45RO+) and naive T cells were isolated from PBMC. This clonotype showed up many times. Its antigen is currently not known. Base qualities are not provided; no much larger clone lies one nucleotide away. Library creation used 5' RACE. Reads for this sample came from an Illumina HiSeq 2000. A universal primer binding site was introduced by template switching, and a unique molecular identifier was present in the final cDNA, enabling accurate counting of TCR cDNA molecules. First-strand cDNA for TCR alpha and beta chains was synthesized from specific primers in the conserved constant-segment region. Each cDNA library was double barcoded, with a SMART-Mk sample barcode plus Illumina barcodes, to control for contamination. Two successive PCR steps introduced TruSeq adapter sequences along with Illumina sample barcodes. TCR alpha and beta cDNA libraries were sequenced on the Illumina HiSeq platform with custom primers. From the authors' description of their analysis: MiGEC was used to process raw reads and extract unique molecular identifiers, and MiXCR was used to find CDR3 positions. Recombination models were inferred per individual with the repgenHMM and IGoR tools using an EM algorithm. The tcR package in R was used for shared clonotype analysis, with sharing normalized by the product of cloneset sizes. To study raw recombination without the effects of thymic and clonal selection, out-of-frame nonproductive sequences were analyzed. TCRdb ran its own pipeline on the public reads, namely fastp trimming at Q25 and MiXCR clone calling, and kept in-frame beta chains. Each entry merges the rows of one CDR3 protein and shows their most common DNA and genes. For this entry, the V and J calls and clone size follow TCRdb and not the study's own pipeline. The sample records roughly 150,000 distinct CDR3 sequences, approximately 3.5% of which are singletons. The ten largest clones take up around 8.1% of the sample.

The CDR3 spans 15 residues, from the cysteine through the phenylalanine. Kept here is only the CDR3 DNA, which spans 45 bases and is read in frame from base 1. Trimming takes 7 bases from V and 4 bases from J, and the germline ends sit 17 bases apart. CDR1 MNHEY and CDR2 SVGAGI are derived from the germline V gene. Recombination joined TRBV6-5 with TRBJ1-5; the best D guess is TRBD1, with 5 bases matching. The sample was memory T cells sorted from blood. The cell subset or site label on this specimen signifies: CD45RO+ enriched T cells. The origin of this receptor is a man aged 18 to 30 in good health. DNA sequence: TGTGCCAGCAAGTTACCGGCCAGGGTGAATCAGCCCCAGCATTTT. Protein translation: CASKLPARVNQPQHF.